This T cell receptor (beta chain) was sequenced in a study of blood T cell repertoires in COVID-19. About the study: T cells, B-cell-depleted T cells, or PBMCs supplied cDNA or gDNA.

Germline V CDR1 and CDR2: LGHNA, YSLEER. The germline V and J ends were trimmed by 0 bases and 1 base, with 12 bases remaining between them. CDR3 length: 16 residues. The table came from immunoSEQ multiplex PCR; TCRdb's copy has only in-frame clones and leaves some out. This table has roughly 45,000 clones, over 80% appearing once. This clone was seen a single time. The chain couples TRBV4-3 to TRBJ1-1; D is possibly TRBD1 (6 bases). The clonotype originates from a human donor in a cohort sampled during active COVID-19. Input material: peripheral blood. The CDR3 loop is CASSQDRGGGNTEAFF. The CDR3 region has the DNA TGCGCCAGCAGCCAAGATCGGGGAGGGGGGAACACTGAAGCTTTCTTT.